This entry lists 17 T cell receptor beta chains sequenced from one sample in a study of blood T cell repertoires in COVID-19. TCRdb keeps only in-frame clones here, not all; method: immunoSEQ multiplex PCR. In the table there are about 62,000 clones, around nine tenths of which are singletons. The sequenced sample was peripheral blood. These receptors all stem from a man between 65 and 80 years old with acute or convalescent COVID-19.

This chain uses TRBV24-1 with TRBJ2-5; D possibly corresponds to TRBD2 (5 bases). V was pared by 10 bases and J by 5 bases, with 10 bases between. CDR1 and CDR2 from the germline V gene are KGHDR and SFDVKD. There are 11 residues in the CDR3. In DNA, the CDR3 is TGTGCCACGGGGAGAGGGGAGACCCAGTACTTC. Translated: CATGRGETQYF.

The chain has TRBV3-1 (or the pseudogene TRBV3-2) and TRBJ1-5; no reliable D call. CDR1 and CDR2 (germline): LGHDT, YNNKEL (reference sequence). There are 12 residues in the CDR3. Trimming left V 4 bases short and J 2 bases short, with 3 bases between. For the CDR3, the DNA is TGTGCCAGCAGCCTAGGCAATCAGCCCCAGCATTTT. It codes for CASSLGNQPQHF.

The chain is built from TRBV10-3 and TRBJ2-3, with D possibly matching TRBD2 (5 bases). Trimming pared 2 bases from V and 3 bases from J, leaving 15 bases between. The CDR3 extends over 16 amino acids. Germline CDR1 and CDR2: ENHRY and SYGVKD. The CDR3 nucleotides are TGTGCCATCAGTGAGATGAGGTCTAGCATGACAGATACGCAGTATTTT. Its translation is CAISEMRSSMTDTQYF.

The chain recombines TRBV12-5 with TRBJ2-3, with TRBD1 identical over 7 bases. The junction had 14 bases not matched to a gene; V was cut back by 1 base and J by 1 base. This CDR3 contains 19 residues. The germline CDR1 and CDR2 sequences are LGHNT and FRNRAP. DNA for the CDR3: TGTGCTAGTGGTTTGGCGGGACAGCCTTACTCAAGGGGCACAGATACGCAGTATTTT. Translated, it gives CASGLAGQPYSRGTDTQYF.

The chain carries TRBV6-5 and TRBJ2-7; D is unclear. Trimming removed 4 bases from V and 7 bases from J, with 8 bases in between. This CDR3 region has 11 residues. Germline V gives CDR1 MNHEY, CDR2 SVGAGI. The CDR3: CASSSPPEQYF. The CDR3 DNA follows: TGTGCCAGCAGTTCCCCCCCGGAGCAGTACTTC.

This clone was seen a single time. Here the CDR3 DNA reads TGTGCCAGCTCGACGACAGGGGGGAATCAGCCCCAGCATTTT. Its translation is CASSTTGGNQPQHF. V and J are TRBV18 and TRBJ1-5; 9 positions agree with TRBD1. The ends lost 6 bases at V and 4 bases at J; junction bases unmatched: 4. Germline-derived CDR1 and CDR2 are KGHSH and LQKENI. The CDR3 loop spans 14 amino acids.

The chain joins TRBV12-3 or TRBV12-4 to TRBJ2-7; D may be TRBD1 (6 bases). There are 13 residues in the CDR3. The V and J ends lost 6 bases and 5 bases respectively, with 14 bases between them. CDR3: CASSNDRPHEQYF. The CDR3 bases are TGTGCCAGCAGCAACGACAGGCCGCACGAGCAGTACTTC.

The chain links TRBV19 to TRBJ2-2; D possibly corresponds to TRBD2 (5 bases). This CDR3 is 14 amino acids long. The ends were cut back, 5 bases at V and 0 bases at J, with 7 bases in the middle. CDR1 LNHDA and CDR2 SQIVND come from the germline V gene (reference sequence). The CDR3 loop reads CASSSSPNTGELFF. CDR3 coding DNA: TGTGCCAGTAGTTCTAGCCCGAACACCGGGGAGCTGTTTTTT.

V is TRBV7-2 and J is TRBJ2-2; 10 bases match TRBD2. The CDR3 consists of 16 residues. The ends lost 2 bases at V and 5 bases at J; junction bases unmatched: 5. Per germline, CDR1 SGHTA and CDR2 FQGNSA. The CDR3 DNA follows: TGTGCCAGCAGCTTAAATCCGGGACTAGCGACCGGGGAGCTGTTTTTT. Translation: CASSLNPGLATGELFF.

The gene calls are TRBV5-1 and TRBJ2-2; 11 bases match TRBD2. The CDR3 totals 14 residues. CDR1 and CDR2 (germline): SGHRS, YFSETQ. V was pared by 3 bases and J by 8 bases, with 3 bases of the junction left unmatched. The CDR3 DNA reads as TGCGCCAGCAGCTCGCCTAGCGGGAGGGGGGAGCTGTTTTTT. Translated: CASSSPSGRGELFF.

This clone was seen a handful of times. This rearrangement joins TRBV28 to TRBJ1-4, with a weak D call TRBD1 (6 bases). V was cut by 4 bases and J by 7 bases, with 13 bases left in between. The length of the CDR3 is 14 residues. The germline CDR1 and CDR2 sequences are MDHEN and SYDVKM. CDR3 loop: CASSSGVLREKLFF. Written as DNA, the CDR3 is TGTGCCAGCAGTTCAGGGGTTCTTCGTGAAAAACTGTTTTTT.

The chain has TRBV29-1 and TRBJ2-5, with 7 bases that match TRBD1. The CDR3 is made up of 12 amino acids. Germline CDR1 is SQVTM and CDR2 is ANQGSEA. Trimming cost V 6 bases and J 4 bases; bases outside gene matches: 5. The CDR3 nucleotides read TGCAGCGTCAAGACAGGGACAGAGACCCAGTACTTC. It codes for CSVKTGTETQYF.

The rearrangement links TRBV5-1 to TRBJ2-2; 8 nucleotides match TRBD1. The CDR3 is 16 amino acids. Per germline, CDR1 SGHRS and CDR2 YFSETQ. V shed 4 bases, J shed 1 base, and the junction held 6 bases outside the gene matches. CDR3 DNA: TGCGCCAGCAGCATCACCGGGACAGGGAACACCGGGGAGCTGTTTTTT. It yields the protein CASSITGTGNTGELFF. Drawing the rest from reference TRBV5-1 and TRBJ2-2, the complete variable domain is KAGVTQTPRYLIKTRGQQVTLSCSPISGHRSVSWYQQTPGQGLQFLFEYFSETQRNKGNFPGRFSGRQFSNSRSEMNVSTLELGDSALYLCASSITGTGNTGELFFGEGSRLTVL.

CDR3 nucleotide sequence: TGTGCCTGGACCCTCCGGGGTGGCACAGATACGCAGTATTTT. This sequence encodes CAWTLRGGTDTQYF. The gene calls are TRBV30 and TRBJ2-3, with D possibly matching TRBD2 (5 bases). CDR1 and CDR2 from the germline V gene are GTSNPN and SVGIG (reference sequence). The CDR3 is made up of 14 amino acids. The ends were cut back, 4 bases at V and 1 base at J, with 12 bases in the middle. Looking up the rest from reference TRBV30 and TRBJ2-3 gives the full variable domain: SQTIHQWPATLVQPVGSPLSLECTVEGTSNPNLYWYRQAAGRGLQLLFYSVGIGQISSEVPQNLSASRPQDRQFILSSKKLLLSDSGFYLCAWTLRGGTDTQYFGPGTRLTVL.

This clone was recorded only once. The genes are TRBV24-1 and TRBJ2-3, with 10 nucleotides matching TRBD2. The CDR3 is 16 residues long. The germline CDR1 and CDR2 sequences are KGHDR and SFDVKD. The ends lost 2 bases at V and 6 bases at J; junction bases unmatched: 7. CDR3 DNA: TGTGCCACCAGTGATTCCCGGACTAGCGGATGGGATACGCAGTATTTT. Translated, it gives CATSDSRTSGWDTQYF.

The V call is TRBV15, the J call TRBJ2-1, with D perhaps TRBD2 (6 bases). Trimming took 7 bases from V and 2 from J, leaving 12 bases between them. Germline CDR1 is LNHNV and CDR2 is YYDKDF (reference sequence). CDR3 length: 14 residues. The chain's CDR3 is CATTPRGTYNEQFF. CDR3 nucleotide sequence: TGTGCCACCACCCCCCGCGGGACCTACAATGAGCAGTTCTTC.

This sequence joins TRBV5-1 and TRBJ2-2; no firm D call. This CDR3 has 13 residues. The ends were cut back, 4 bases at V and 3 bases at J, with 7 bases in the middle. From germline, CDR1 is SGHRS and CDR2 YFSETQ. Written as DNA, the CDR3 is TGCGCCAGCAGCCCCGCGGACACCGGGGAGCTGTTTTTT. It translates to CASSPADTGELFF.